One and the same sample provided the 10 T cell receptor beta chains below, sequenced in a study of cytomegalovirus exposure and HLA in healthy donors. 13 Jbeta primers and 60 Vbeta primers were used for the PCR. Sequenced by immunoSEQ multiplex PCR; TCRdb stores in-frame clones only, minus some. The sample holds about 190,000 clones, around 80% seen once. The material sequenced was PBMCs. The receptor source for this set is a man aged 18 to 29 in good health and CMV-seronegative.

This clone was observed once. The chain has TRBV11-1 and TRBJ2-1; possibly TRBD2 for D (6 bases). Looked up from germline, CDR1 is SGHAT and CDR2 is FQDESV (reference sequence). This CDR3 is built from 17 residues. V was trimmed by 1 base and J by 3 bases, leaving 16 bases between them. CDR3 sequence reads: CASSLGGGGEIYNEQFF. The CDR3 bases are TGTGCCAGCAGCTTAGGGGGAGGCGGAGAAATCTACAATGAGCAGTTCTTC.

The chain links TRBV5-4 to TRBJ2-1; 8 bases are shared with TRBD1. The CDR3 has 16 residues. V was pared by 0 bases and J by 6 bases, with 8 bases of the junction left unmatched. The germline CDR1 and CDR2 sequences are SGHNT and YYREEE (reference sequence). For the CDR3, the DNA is TGTGCCAGCAGCTTGGTAGGACAGGGACAACTCAATGAGCAGTTCTTC. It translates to CASSLVGQGQLNEQFF.

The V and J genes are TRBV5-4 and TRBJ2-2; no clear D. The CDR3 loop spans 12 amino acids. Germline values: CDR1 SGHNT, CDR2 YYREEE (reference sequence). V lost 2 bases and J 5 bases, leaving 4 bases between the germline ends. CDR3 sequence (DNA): TGTGCCAGCAGCTTTTATACCGGGGAGCTGTTTTTT. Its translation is CASSFYTGELFF. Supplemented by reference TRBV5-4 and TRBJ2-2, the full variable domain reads ETGVTQSPTHLIKTRGQQVTLRCSSQSGHNTVSWYQQALGQGPQFIFQYYREEENGRGNFPPRFSGLQFPNYSSELNVNALELDDSALYLCASSFYTGELFFGEGSRLTVL.

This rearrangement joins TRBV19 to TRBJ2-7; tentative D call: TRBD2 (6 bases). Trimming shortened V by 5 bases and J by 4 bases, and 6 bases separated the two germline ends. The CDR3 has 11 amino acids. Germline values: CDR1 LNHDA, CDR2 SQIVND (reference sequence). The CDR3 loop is CASSAGYEQYF. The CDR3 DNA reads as TGTGCCAGTAGTGCGGGGTACGAGCAGTACTTC.

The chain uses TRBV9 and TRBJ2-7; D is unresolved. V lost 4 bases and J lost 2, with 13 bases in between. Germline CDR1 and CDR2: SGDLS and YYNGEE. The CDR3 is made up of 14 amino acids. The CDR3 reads CASSKNTATYEQYF. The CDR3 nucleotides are TGTGCCAGCAGCAAAAATACTGCAACCTACGAGCAGTACTTC.

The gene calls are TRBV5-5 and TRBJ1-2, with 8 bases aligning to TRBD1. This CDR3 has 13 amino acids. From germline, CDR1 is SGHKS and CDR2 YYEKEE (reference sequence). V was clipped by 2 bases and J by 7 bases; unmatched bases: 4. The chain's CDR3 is CASSFTGGGGYTF. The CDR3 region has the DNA TGTGCCAGCAGCTTTACAGGGGGTGGTGGCTACACCTTC.

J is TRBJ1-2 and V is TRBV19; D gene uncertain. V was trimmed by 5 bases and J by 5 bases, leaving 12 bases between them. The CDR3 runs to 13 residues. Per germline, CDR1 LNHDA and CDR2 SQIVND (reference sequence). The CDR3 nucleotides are TGTGCCAGTAGTGTTCCGGAGAAGTATGGCTACACCTTC. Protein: CASSVPEKYGYTF.

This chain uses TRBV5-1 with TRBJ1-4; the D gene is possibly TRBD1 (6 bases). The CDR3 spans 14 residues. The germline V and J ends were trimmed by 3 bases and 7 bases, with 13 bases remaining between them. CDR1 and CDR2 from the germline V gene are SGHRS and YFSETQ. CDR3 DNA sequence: TGCGCCAGCAGCTCGGGACATCTGGCTGAAAAACTGTTTTTT. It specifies CASSSGHLAEKLFF.

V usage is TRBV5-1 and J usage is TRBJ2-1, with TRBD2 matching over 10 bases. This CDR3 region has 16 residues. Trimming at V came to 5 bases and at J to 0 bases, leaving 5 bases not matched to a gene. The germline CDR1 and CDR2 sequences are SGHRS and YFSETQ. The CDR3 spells CASRPTSGRSYNEQFF. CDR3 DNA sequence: TGCGCCAGCAGACCGACTAGCGGGCGCTCCTACAATGAGCAGTTCTTC. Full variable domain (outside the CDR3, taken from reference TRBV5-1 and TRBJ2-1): KAGVTQTPRYLIKTRGQQVTLSCSPISGHRSVSWYQQTPGQGLQFLFEYFSETQRNKGNFPGRFSGRQFSNSRSEMNVSTLELGDSALYLCASRPTSGRSYNEQFFGPGTRLTVL.

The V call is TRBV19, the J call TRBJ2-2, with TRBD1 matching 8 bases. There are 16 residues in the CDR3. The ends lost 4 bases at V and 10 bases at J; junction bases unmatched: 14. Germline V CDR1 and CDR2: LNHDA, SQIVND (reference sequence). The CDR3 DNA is TGTGCCAGTAGTAACCCGGACAGGGCGGGTCGGATGGAGCTGTTTTTT. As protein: CASSNPDRAGRMELFF. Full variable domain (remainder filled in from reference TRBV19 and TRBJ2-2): DGGITQSPKYLFRKEGQNVTLSCEQNLNHDAMYWYRQDPGQGLRLIYYSQIVNDFQKGDIAEGYSVSREKKESFPLTVTSAQKNPTAFYLCASSNPDRAGRMELFFGEGSRLTVL.